The T cell receptor (beta chain) under discussion was sequenced for a study of blood T cell repertoires in COVID-19. Study context: The study drew acute and convalescent COVID-19 samples from the United States, Italy and Spain.

Assay used: immunoSEQ multiplex PCR; TCRdb lists only in-frame clones, some missing. The data show about 200,000 clones, about 80% seen once. V gave up 7 bases and J gave up 2 bases; unmatched junction bases: 8. The CDR3 covers 14 residues. Germline loops: CDR1 SEHNR, CDR2 FQNEAQ (reference sequence). The chain combines TRBV7-9 with TRBJ2-7; TRBD1 matches at 7 bases. The sequence derives from a woman between 45 and 65 years old who had been exposed to COVID-19. Sequenced input: PBMCs or T cells enriched from blood (not recorded which). The CDR3 protein is CASTYQDRTYEQYF. In DNA form, the CDR3 reads TGTGCCAGCACCTACCAGGACAGGACCTACGAGCAGTACTTC.